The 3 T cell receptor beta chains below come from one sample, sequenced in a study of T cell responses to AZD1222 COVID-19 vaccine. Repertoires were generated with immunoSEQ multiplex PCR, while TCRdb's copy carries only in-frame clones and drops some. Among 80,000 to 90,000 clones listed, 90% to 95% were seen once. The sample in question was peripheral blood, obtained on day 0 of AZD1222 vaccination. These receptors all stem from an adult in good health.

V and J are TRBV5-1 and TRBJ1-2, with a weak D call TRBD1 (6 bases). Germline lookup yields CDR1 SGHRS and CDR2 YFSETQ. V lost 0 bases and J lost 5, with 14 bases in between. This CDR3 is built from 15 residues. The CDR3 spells CASSLAGRGKYGYTF. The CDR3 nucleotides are TGCGCCAGCAGCTTGGCCGGCAGGGGCAAATATGGCTACACCTTC.

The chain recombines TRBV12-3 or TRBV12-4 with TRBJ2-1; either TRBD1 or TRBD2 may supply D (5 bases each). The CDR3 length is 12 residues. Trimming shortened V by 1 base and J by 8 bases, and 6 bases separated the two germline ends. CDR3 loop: CASSLVGDEQFF. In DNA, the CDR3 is TGTGCCAGCAGTTTAGTGGGGGATGAGCAGTTCTTC.

The CDR3 loop is CSVEGGGRAEDTQYF. The CDR3 DNA sequence: TGCAGCGTTGAGGGGGGCGGCCGGGCGGAAGATACGCAGTATTTT. The J gene is TRBJ2-3, the V gene TRBV29-1, with D tentatively TRBD1 or TRBD2 (6 bases each). The V gene's germline CDR1 is SQVTM and CDR2 ANQGSEA. This CDR3 has 15 amino acids. Trimming cost V 3 bases and J 5 bases, with 18 bases left between them.